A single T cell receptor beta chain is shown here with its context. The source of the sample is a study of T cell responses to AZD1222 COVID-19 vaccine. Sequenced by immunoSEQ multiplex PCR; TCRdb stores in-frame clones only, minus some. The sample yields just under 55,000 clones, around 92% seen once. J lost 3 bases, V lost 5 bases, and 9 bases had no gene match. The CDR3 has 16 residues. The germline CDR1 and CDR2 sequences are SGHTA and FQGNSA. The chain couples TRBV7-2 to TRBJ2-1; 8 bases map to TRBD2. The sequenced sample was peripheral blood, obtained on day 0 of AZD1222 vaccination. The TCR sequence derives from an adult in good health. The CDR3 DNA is TGTGCCAGCAGCCTCTCCGCGGGGGGTTTCTACAATGAGCAGTTCTTC. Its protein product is CASSLSAGGFYNEQFF. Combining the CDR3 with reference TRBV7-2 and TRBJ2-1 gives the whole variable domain GAGVSQSPSNKVTEKGKDVELRCDPISGHTALYWYRQSLGQGLEFLIYFQGNSAPDKSGLPSDRFSAERTGGSVSTLTIQRTQQEDSAVYLCASSLSAGGFYNEQFFGPGTRLTVL.